The subject of this entry is one TCR beta chain. The antigen is undetermined. This sample was included in a study of shared clonotypes between healthy human individuals. Whole-study findings and limits: Estimated clonotype richness was generally higher in naive than memory subsets. In this cohort, only blood was sampled, and tissue repertoires likely differ.

The naive CD8 fraction comprised CD45RO-negative cells positively selected for CCR7 and excluded terminally differentiated effector memory CD45RA+ cells. Every one of the donors was a Caucasian adult that lived in Nashville, Tennessee. The CDR3 has 15 amino acids. Germline CDR1 MNHEY, CDR2 SMNVEV (reference sequence). V was clipped by 2 bases and J by 6 bases, with 16 bases between them. Authors' data handling: Sequence data from immunoSEQ were junction-only and lacked quality scores; consequently, filtering differed. Only in-frame clones appear in the TCRdb table, and some are missing; sequencing was by immunoSEQ multiplex PCR. V, J and clone size are those of that table, while D and trimming were read from the DNA. The table has roughly 2.1 million clones, about 93% seen once.

The sequencing input was naive CD8+ T cells from PBMCs. The sequence derives from a man between 18 and 35 years old in good health. Some clones in this sample may be carry-over from other donors' samples. V and J are TRBV27 and TRBJ1-2, with D unclear. In DNA form, the CDR3 reads TGTGCCAGCAGTTTACGGGTTGACCGGGCCGATGGCTACACCTTC. This encodes CASSLRVDRADGYTF.